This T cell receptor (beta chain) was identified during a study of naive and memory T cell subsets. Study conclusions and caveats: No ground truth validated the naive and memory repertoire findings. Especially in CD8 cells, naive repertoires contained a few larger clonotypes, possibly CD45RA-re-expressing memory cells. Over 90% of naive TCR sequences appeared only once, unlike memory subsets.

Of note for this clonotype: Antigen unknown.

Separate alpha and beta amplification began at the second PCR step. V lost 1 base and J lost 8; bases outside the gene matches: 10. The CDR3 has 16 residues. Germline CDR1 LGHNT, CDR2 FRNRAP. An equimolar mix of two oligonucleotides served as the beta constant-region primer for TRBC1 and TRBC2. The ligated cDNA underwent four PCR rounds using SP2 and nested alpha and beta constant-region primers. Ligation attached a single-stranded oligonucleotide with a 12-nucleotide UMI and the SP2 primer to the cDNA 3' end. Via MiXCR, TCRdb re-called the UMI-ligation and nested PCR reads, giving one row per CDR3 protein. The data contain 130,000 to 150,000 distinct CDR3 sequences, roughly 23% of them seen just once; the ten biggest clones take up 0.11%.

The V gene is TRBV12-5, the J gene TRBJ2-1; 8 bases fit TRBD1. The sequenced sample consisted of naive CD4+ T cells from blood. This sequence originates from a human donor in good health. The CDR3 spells CASGLAGQVLNDEQFF. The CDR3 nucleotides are TGTGCTAGTGGTTTGGCGGGACAGGTCCTTAACGATGAGCAGTTCTTC.